This T cell receptor (beta chain) was captured in a study of cytomegalovirus exposure and HLA in healthy donors. On the study more broadly: Across 350 to 500 genotyped donors, just over 80% landed in the Caucasian-associated ancestry cluster.

General study findings and limits: Associated with HLA alleles at 0.05 false discovery rate in a later analysis were some 18,000 TCR beta sequences.

Of note for this clone: The antigen remains undetermined.

The PCR had 60 Vbeta and 13 Jbeta primers. The protocol was immunoSEQ multiplex PCR, while the TCRdb copy is restricted to in-frame clones and leaves out a portion. The ten most abundant clones cover 1% to 1.5% of a sample with about 160,000 clones. The receptor was isolated from a woman aged 55-70 years in good health and CMV-seronegative. Material: PBMCs.

CDR3 residues: CASSASGTSDTEAFF. For the CDR3, the DNA is TGTGCCAGCAGCGCCTCCGGGACATCCGACACTGAAGCTTTCTTT. The chain joins TRBV9 to TRBJ1-1; D perhaps matches TRBD1 (6 bases). The CDR3 has 15 amino acids. Germline V lookup: CDR1 SGDLS, CDR2 YYNGEE. V was pared by 3 bases and J by 3 bases, with 15 bases between.